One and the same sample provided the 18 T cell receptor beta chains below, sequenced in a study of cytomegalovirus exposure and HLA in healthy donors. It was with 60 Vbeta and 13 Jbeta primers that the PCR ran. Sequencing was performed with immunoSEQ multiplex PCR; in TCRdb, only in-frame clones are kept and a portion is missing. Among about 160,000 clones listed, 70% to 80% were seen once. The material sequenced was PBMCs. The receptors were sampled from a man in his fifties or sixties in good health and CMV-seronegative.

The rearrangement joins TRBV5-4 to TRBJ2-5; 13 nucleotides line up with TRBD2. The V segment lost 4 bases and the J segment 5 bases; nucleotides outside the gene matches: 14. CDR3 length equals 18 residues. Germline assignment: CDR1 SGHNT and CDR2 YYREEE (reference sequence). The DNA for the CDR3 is TGTGCCAGCAGCCTACTAGCGGGGGGGCCTTCTGGGGGGGAGACCCAGTACTTC. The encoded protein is CASSLLAGGPSGGETQYF.

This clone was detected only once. Written as DNA, the CDR3 is TGCGCCAGCAGCTTGGAGCTAGCGGGAGGGGGTAGACAAGAGACCCAGTACTTC. Translated: CASSLELAGGGRQETQYF. J is TRBJ2-5 and V is TRBV5-1, with 12 positions matching TRBD2. Germline V gene data show CDR1 as SGHRS and CDR2 as YFSETQ. This CDR3 is built from 18 residues. V shed 0 bases and J 2 bases; nucleotides not matched to a gene: 8.

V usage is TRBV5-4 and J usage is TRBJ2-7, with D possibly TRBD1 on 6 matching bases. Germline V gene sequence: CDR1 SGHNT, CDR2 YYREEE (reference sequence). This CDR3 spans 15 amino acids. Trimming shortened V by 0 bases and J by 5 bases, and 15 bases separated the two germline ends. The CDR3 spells CASSLVYTGIHEQYF. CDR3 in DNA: TGTGCCAGCAGCTTGGTTTATACAGGGATCCACGAGCAGTACTTC.

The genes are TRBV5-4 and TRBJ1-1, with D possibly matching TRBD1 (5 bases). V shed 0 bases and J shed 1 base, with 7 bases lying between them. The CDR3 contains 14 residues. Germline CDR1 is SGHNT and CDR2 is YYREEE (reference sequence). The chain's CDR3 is CASSLVGGNTEAFF. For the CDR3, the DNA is TGTGCCAGCAGCTTGGTCGGGGGGAACACTGAAGCTTTCTTT. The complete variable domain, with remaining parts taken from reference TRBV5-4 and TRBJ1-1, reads ETGVTQSPTHLIKTRGQQVTLRCSSQSGHNTVSWYQQALGQGPQFIFQYYREEENGRGNFPPRFSGLQFPNYSSELNVNALELDDSALYLCASSLVGGNTEAFFGQGTRLTVV.

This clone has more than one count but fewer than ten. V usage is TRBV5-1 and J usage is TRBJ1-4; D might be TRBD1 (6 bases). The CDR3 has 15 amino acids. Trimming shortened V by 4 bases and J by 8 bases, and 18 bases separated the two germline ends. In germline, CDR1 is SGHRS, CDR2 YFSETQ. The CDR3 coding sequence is TGCGCCAGCAGCCTCATAGGGGGTTGGGGGGAAAAACTGTTTTTT. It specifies CASSLIGGWGEKLFF. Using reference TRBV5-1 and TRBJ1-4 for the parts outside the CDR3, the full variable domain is KAGVTQTPRYLIKTRGQQVTLSCSPISGHRSVSWYQQTPGQGLQFLFEYFSETQRNKGNFPGRFSGRQFSNSRSEMNVSTLELGDSALYLCASSLIGGWGEKLFFGSGTQLSVL.

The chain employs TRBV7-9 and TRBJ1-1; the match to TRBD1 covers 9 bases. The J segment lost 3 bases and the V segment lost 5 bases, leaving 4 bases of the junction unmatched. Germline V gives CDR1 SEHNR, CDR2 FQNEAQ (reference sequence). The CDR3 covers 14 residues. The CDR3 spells CASSPRTGDTEAFF. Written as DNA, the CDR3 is TGTGCCAGCAGCCCTCGGACAGGGGACACTGAAGCTTTCTTT.

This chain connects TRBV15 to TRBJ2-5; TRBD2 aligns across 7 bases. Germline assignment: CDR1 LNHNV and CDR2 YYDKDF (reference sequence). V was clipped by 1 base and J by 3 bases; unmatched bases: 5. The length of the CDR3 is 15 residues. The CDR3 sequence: CATSRGGGGEETQYF. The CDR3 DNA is TGTGCCACCAGCAGAGGGGGCGGGGGAGAAGAGACCCAGTACTTC.

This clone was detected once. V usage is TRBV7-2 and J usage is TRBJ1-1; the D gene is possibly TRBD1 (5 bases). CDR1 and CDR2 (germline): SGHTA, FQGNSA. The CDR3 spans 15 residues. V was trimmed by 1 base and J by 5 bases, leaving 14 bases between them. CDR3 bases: TGTGCCAGCAGCTTAGAGTCGTCAGGGAAGACTGAAGCTTTCTTT. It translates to CASSLESSGKTEAFF. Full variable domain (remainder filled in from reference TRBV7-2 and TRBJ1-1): GAGVSQSPSNKVTEKGKDVELRCDPISGHTALYWYRQSLGQGLEFLIYFQGNSAPDKSGLPSDRFSAERTGGSVSTLTIQRTQQEDSAVYLCASSLESSGKTEAFFGQGTRLTVV.

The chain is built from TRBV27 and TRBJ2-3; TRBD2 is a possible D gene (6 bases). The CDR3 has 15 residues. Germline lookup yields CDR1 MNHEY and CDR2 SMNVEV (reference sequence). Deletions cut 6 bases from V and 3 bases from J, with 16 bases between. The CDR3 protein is CASSPGSGETDTQYF. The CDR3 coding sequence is TGTGCCAGCAGCCCAGGGTCGGGGGAGACAGATACGCAGTATTTT.

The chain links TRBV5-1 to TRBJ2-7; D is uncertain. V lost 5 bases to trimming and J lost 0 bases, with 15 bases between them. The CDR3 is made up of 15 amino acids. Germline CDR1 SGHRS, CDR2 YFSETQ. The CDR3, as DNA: TGCGCCAGCAGACCCTACTTCGGAGCCTCCTACGAGCAGTACTTC. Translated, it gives CASRPYFGASYEQYF. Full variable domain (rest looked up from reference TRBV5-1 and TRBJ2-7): KAGVTQTPRYLIKTRGQQVTLSCSPISGHRSVSWYQQTPGQGLQFLFEYFSETQRNKGNFPGRFSGRQFSNSRSEMNVSTLELGDSALYLCASRPYFGASYEQYFGPGTRLTVT.

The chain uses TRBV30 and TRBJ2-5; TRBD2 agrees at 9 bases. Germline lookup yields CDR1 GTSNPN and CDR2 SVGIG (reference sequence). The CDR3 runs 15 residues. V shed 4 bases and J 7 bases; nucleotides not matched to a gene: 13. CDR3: CAWTLAGAPVGTQYF. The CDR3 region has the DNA TGTGCCTGGACTTTAGCGGGGGCCCCAGTGGGGACCCAGTACTTC.

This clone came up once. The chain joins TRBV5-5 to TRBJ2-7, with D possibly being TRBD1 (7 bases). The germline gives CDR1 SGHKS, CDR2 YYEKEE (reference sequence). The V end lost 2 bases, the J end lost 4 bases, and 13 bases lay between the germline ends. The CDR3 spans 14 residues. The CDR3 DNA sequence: TGTGCCAGCAGCTTTCAGGCAGGGGGGTACGAGCAGTACTTC. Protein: CASSFQAGGYEQYF.

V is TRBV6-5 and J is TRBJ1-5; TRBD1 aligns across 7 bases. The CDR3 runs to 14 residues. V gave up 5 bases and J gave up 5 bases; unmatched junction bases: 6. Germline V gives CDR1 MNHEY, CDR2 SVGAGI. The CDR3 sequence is CASSPDRADQPQHF. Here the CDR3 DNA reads TGTGCCAGCAGTCCCGACAGGGCGGATCAGCCCCAGCATTTT.

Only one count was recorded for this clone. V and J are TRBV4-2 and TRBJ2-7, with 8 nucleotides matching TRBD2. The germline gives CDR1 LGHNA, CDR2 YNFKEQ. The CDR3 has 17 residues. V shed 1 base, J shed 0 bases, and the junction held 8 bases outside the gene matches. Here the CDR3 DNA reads TGTGCCAGCAGCCAAGGGCGCGGGGGGAGTAGCTCCTACGAGCAGTACTTC. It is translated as CASSQGRGGSSSYEQYF.

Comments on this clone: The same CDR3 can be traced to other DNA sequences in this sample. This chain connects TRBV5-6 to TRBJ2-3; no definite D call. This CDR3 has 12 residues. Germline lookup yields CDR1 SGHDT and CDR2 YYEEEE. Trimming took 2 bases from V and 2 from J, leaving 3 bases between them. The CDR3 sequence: CASSLYTDTQYF. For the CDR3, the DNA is TGTGCCAGCAGCTTATACACAGATACGCAGTATTTT.

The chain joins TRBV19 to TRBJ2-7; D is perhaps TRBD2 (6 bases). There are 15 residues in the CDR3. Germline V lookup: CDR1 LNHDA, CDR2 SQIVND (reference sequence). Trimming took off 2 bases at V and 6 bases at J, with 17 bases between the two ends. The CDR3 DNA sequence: TGTGCCAGTAGTATAAGGTCGGGGGTCGGCGGCGAGCAGTACTTC. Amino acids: CASSIRSGVGGEQYF.

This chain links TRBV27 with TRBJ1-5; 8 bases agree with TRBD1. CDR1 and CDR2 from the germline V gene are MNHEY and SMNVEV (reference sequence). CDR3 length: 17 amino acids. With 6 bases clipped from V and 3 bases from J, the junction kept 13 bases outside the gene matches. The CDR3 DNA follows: TGTGCCAGCAGGGGGCAGGGGGCCACTATACTCAATCAGCCCCAGCATTTT. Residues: CASRGQGATILNQPQHF.

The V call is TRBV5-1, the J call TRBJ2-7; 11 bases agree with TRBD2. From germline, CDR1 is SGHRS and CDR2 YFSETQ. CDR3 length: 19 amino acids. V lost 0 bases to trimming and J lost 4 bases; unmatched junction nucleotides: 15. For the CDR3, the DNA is TGCGCCAGCAGCTTGGGTAGCGGGAGGGCCACTTTCTACGAATACGAGCAGTACTTC. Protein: CASSLGSGRATFYEYEQYF.